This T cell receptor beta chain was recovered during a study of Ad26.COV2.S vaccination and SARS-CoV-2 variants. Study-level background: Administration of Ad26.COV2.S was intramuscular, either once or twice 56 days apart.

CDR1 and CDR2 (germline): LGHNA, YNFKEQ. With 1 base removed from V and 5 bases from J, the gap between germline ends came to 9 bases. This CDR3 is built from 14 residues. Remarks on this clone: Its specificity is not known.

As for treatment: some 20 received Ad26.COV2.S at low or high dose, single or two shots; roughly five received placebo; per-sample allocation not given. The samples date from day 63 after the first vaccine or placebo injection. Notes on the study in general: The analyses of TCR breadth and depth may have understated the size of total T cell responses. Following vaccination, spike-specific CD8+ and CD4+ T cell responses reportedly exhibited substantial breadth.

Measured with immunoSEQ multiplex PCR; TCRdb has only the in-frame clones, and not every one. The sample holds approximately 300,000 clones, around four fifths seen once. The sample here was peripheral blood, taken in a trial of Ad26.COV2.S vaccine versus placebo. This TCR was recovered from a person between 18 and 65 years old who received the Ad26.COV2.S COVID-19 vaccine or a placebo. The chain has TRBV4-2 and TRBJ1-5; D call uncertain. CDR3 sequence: CASSQGTSYQPQHF. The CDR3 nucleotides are TGTGCCAGCAGCCAAGGCACATCTTATCAGCCCCAGCATTTT.